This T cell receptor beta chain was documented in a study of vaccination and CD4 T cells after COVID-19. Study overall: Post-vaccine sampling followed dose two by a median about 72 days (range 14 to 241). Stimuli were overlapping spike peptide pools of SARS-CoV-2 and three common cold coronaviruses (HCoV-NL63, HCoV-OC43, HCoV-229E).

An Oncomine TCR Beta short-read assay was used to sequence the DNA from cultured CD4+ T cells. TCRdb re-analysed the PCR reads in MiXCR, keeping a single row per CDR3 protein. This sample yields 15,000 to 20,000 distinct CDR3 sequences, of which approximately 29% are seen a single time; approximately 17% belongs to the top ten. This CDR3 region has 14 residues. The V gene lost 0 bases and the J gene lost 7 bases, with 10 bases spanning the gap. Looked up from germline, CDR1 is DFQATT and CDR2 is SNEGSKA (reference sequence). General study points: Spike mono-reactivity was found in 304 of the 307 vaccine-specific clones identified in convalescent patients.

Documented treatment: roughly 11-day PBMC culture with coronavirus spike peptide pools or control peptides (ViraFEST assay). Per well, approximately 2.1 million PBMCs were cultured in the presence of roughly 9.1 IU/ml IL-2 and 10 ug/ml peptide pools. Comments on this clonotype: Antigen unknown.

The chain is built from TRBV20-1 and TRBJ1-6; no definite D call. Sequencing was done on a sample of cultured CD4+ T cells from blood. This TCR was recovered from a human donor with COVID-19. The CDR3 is CSARDWSKNSPLHF. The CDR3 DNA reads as TGCAGTGCTAGAGATTGGAGCAAAAATTCACCCCTCCACTTT.